The T cell receptor (beta chain) described here comes from a study of read filtering for tumor transcriptome and immune sequencing (dated by TCRdb to between 2020 and 2021). For the study in its entirety: The cohort consisted of some 16 male and roughly 13 female patients, with a mean age of about 64 years and an age range of about 45 to 90. By revised international staging, about 8 patients were R-ISS I, some 17 were R-ISS II and about seven were R-ISS III. After DNase treatment, whole-transcriptome libraries were prepared using the TruSeq RNA Access Library Prep Kit. Per sample, about 4.05 to 11 million TCR-region mapped reads were obtained with IR-seq, compared with only about 80 to 1,300 with RNA-seq. The study compared TCR repertoires from targeted immune repertoire sequencing and bulk whole-transcriptome sequencing run on the same bone marrow samples. As a main aim, a read-filtering strategy for immune repertoire data was addressed, with the specific question being whether clonotypes supported by a single read should be removed. Broad study findings and their caveats: The correlation between IR-seq and RNA-seq shared clonotype proportions rose when single-read clonotypes were removed. Single-read clonotypes made up roughly four fifths of clonotypes but only approximately 3.7% of total reads in IR-seq, compared with about 69% of clonotypes and 35% to 45% of reads in RNA-seq. Compared with RNA-seq, IR-seq captured clonotypes at much higher depth and more reliably, and a smaller IR-seq throughput was enough to identify most shared clonotypes. The sorted CD138-negative fraction was composed of a mixed bone marrow immune population rather than of purified T cells.

The germline V gene encodes CDR1 MNHNS and CDR2 SASEGT. V sheds 8 bases and J sheds 7 bases, leaving 24 bases between their ends. The cysteine opens and the phenylalanine closes a CDR3 of 16 amino acids. The entry retains the CDR3 DNA only, 48 bases that are in frame from base 1. This clonotype was recorded many times. Its specific antigen is unknown. The input lacks base qualities; no much larger clone sits a single base away. Starting from 400 to 450 ng RNA, TCR libraries were constructed with the Immunoverse kit using molecular barcoded adaptors that cover the alpha/delta and beta/gamma chains. TCR library preparation used the same RNA that went into transcriptome sequencing. Sequencing of TCR libraries was carried out on an Illumina HiSeq 4000 with 2 x 150 cycles. The published analysis was carried out like this. Using MiXCR, which included quality filtering and error correction, TCR reads were aligned to human V, D, J and C references and then assembled into CDR3 clonotypes. The tcR package in R was used for analysis of clonotype counts and gene usage diversity. Raw mapping reads were checked after the RNA-seq reads had been mapped by STAR aligner version 2.5.3a onto the human GRCh37 genome. IR-seq fastq files were randomly downsampled with Seqtk 1.3 to test the effect of sequencing depth on detected clonotypes. TCRdb itself trimmed the public reads at Q25 with fastp, ran MiXCR and retained productive beta chains. Duplicate CDR3 protein sequences are folded into a single record with the most common DNA and genes. TCRdb's processing, not the authors' own work, is the source of the V and J calls. The sample table contains some 130,000 distinct CDR3 sequences; only one count was recorded for about an eighth of them. The leading ten clones occupy 11% of the sample.

Each patient had bone marrow sampled at the time of active disease. Ficoll-Hypaque density gradient centrifugation was used to isolate the bone marrow mononuclear cells. Myeloma plasma cells were removed and CD138-negative cells were obtained by negative selection following labeling with CD138 magnetic microbeads on a MACS separator. Flow cytometry on an Attune NxT with CD138 antibodies was used to check the purity of the isolated cells. Total RNA was extracted using TRIzol reagent and was quantified on a NanoDrop spectrophotometer. Paired RNA-seq and IR-seq were performed on the CD138-negative bone marrow sample of each patient.

Sequenced sample: a population of CD138-negative cells sorted from bone marrow. The sample's cell subset or site label is to be understood as: bone marrow mononuclear cells depleted of CD138+ plasma/myeloma cells by negative magnetic selection. Rearrangement joined TRBV6-1 to TRBJ2-1, with the D gene too uncertain to name. This TCR derives from a donor over 35 with multiple myeloma. This receptor carries the CDR3 CASLPFLRVEENEQFF. Read as DNA, the sequence is TGTGCCAGCCTCCCCTTCTTAAGGGTTGAGGAAAATGAGCAGTTCTTC.